This TCR beta chain was obtained from a study of radiotherapy plus CTLA-4 blockade in lung cancer. Study background: Disease control was seen in approximately 29% of patients, objective responses in roughly 19%.

Germline values: CDR1 SNHLY, CDR2 FYNNEI. The ends were cut back, 6 bases at V and 6 bases at J, with 12 bases in the middle. The CDR3 contains 13 residues. This clone was detected only once. Assay: immunoSEQ multiplex PCR; the TCRdb copy retains only in-frame clones and omits some. In the table there are tens of thousands of clones, more than 75% of which are singletons. The sequence came from a human donor with non-small cell lung cancer who had a complete response to radiotherapy plus ipilimumab. V gene TRBV2 combines with J gene TRBJ2-1, with a possible D match to TRBD2 (5 bases). The source was peripheral blood, collected from a patient treated with radiotherapy plus ipilimumab. The CDR3 DNA sequence: TGTGCCAGCAGCCCAATCGGGGTCAATGAGCAGTTCTTC. Amino acid sequence: CASSPIGVNEQFF. Together with reference TRBV2 and TRBJ2-1, the CDR3 gives the full variable domain: EPEVTQTPSHQVTQMGQEVILRCVPISNHLYFYWYRQILGQKVEFLVSFYNNEISEKSEIFDDQFSVERPDGSNFTLKIRSTKLEDSAMYFCASSPIGVNEQFFGPGTRLTVL.